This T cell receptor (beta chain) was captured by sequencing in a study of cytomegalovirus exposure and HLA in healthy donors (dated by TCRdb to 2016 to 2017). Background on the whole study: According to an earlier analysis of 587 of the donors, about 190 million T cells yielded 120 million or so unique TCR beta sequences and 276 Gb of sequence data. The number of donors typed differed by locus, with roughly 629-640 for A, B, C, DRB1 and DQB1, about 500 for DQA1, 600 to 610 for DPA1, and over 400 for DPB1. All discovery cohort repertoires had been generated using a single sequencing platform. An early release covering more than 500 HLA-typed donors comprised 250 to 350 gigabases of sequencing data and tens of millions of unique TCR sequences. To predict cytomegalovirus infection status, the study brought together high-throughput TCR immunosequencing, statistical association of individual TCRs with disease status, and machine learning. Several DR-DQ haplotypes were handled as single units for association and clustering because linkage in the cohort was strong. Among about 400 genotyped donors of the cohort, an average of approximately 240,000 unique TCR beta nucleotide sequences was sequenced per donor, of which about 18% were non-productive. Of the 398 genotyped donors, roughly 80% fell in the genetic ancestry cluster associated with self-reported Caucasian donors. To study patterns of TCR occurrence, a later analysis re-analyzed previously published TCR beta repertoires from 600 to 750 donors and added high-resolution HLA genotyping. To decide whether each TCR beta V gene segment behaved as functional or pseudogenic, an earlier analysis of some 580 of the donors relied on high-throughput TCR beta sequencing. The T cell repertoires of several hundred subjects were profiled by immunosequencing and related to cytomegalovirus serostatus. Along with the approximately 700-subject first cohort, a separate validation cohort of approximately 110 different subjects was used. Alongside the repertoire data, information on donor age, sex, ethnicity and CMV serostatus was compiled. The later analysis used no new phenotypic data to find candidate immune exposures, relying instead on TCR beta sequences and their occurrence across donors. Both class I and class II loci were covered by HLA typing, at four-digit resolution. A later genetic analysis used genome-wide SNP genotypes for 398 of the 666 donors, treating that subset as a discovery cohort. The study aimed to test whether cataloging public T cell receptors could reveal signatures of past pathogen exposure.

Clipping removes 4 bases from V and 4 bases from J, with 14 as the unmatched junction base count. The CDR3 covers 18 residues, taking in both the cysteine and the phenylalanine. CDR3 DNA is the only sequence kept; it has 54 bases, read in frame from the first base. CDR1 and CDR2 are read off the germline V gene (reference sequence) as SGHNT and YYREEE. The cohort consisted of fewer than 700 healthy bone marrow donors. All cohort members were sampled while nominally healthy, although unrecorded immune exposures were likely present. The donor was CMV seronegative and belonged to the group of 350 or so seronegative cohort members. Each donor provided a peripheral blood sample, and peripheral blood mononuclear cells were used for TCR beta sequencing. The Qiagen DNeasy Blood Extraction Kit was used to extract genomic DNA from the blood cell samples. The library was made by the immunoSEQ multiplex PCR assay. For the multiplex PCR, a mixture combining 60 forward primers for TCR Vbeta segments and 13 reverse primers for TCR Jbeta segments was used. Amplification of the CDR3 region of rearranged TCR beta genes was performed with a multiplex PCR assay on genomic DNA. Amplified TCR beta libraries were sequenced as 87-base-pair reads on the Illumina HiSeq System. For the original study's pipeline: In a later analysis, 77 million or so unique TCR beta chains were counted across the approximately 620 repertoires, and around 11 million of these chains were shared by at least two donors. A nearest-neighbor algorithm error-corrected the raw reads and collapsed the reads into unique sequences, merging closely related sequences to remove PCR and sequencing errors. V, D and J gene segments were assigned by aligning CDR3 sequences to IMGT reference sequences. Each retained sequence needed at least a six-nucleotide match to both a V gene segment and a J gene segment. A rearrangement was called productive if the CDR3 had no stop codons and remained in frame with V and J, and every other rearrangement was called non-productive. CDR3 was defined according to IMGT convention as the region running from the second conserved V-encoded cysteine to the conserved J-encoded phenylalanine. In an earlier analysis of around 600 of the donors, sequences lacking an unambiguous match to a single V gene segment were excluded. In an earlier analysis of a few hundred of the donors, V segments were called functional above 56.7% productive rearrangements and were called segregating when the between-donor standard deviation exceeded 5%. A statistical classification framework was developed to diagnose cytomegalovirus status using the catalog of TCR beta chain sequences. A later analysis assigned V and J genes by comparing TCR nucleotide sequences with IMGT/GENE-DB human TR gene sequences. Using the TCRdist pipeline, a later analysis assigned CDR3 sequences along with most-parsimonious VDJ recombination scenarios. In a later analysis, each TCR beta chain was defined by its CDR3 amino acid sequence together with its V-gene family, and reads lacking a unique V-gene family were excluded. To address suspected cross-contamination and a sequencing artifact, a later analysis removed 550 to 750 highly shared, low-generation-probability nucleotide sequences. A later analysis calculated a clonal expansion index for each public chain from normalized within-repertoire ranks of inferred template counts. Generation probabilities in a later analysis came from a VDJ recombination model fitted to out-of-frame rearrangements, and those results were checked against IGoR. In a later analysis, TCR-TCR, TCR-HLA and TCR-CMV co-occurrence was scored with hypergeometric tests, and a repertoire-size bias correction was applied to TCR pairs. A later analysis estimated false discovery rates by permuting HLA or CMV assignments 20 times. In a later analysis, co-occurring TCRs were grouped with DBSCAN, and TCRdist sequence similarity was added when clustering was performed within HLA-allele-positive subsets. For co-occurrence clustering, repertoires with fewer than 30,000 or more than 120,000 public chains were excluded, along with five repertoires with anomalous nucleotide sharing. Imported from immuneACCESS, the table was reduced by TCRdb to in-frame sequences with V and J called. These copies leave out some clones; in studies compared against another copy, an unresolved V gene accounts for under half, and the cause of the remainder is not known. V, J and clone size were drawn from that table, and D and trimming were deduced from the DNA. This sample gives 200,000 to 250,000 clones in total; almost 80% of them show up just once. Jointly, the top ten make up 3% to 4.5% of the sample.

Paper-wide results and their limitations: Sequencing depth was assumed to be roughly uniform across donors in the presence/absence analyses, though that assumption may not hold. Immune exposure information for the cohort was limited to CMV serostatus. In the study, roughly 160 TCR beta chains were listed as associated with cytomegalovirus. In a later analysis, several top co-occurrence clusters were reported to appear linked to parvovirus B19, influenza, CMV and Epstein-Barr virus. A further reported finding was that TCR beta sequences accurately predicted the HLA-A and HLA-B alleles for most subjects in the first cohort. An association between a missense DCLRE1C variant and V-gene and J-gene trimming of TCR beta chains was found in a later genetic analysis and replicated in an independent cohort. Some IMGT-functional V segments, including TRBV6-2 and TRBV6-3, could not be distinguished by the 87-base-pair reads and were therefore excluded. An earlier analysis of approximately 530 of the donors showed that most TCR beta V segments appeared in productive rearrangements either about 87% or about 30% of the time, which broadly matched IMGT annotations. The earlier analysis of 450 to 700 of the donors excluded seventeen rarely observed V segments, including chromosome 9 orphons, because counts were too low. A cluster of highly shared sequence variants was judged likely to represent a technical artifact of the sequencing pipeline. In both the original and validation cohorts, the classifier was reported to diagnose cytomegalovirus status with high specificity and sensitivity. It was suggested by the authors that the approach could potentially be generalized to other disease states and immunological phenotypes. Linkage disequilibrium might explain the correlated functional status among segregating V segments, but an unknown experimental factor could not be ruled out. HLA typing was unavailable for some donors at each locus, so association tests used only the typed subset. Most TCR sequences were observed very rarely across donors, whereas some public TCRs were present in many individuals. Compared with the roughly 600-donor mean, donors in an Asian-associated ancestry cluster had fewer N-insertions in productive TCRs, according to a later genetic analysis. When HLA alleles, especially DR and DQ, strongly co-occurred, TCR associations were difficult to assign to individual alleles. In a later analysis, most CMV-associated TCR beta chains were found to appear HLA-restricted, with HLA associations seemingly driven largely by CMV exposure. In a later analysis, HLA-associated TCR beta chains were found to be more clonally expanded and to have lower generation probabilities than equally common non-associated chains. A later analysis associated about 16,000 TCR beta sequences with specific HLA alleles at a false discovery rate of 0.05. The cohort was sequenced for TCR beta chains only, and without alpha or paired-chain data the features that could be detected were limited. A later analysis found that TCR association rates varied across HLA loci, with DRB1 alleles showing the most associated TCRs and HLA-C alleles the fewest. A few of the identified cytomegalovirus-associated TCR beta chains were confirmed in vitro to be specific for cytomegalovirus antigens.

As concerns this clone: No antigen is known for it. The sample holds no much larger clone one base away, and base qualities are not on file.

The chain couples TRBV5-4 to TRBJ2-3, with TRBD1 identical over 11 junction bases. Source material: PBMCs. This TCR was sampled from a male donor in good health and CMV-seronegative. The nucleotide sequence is TGTGCCAGCAGCCCCGGGGGACGAAGGACAGGGGGCCCAGATACGCAGTATTTT. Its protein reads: CASSPGGRRTGGPDTQYF.